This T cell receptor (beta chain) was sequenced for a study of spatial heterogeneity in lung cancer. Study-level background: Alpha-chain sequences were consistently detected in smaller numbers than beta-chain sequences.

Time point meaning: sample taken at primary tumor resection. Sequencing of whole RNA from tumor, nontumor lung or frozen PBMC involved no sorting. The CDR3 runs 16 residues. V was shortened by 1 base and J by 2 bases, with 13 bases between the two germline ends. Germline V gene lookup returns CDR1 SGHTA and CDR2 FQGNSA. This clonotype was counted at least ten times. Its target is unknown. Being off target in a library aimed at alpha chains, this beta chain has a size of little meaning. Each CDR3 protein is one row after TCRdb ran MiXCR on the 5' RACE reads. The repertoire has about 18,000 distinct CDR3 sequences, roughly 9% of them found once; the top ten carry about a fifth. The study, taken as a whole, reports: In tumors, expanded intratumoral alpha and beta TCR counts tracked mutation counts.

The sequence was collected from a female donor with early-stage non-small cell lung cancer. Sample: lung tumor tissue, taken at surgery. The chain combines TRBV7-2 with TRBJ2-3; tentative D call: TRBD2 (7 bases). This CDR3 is CASSLGPGGYTDTQYF. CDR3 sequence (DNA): TGTGCCAGCAGCTTAGGGCCGGGGGGCTACACAGATACGCAGTATTTT.